The 15 T cell receptor beta chains below come from one sample, sequenced in a study of T-cell reconstitution after alpha-beta-depleted transplantation in children. Unique molecular identifiers tagged the TCRbeta library. MiXCR was run by TCRdb on the PCR reads, yielding one entry per CDR3 protein. The sample records about 490,000 distinct CDR3 sequences, roughly a tenth being singletons. Sequencing was performed on PBMCs, taken before TCRalphabeta/CD19-depleted stem cell transplant. The receptor source for this set is a child aged 2-15 years with inherited bone marrow failure, due to receive a stem cell transplant.

This clonotype was observed a handful of times. This rearrangement joins TRBV20-1 to TRBJ2-3, with D perhaps TRBD1 or TRBD2 (5 bases each). Deletions cut 6 bases from V and 2 bases from J, with 18 bases between. The CDR3 is made up of 15 amino acids. Germline-derived CDR1 and CDR2 are DFQATT and SNEGSKA (reference sequence). CDR3 nucleotides: TGCAGTGCCGGGACGGCCCGCCCTTACACAGATACGCAGTATTTT. This translates into CSAGTARPYTDTQYF.

Notes on this clonotype: In this CDR3 the conserved last residue, phenylalanine or tryptophan, is missing, so a read error is likely. This chain connects TRBV19 to TRBJ2-1, with 14 bases that match TRBD2. With V trimmed by 4 bases and J by 4 bases, 3 bases remained unmatched. This CDR3 contains 16 residues. Germline CDR1 is LNHDA and CDR2 is SQIVND (reference sequence). DNA for the CDR3: TGTGCCAGTAGTACAGGGACTAGCGGGAGTTACAATGAGCAGTTCTGC. Its protein is CASSTGTSGSYNEQFC.

This clonotype showed up many times. The chain employs TRBV29-1 and TRBJ2-3, with D perhaps matching TRBD1 or TRBD2 (5 bases each). V was trimmed by 6 bases and J by 5 bases, leaving 15 bases between them. This CDR3 has 13 amino acids. CDR1 and CDR2 from the germline V gene are SQVTM and ANQGSEA. This chain's CDR3 is CSVNRDPGDTQYF. The CDR3 DNA is TGCAGCGTGAACCGGGACCCCGGAGATACGCAGTATTTT.

The chain joins TRBV29-1 to TRBJ1-2; TRBD1 is a possible D gene (5 bases). CDR1 and CDR2 from the germline V gene are SQVTM and ANQGSEA. V lost 7 bases and J lost 6, with 12 bases in between. This CDR3 comprises 11 residues. The DNA of the CDR3 is TGCAGCGGACGCGTGGGGGATGGCTACACCTTC. Its protein is CSGRVGDGYTF.

J is TRBJ2-2 and V is TRBV12-3 or TRBV12-4; 7 positions match TRBD1. J gave up 1 base and V 3 bases, and 5 bases lay outside the gene matches. The CDR3 has 16 residues. CDR3 sequence reads: CASSFRRQGNTGELFF. The CDR3 DNA sequence: TGTGCCAGCAGTTTCCGCCGACAGGGGAACACCGGGGAGCTGTTTTTT.

Only a few counts were recorded for this clonotype. The CDR3 loop reads CATSDTDVIAAPRDEQFF. CDR3 sequence (DNA): TGTGCCACCAGTGACACGGACGTGATAGCGGCCCCACGGGATGAGCAGTTCTTC. The V and J genes are TRBV24-1 and TRBJ2-1; tentative D call: TRBD2 (6 bases). Trimming stripped 4 bases from V and 8 bases from J, with 26 bases between. Germline lookup yields CDR1 KGHDR and CDR2 SFDVKD. CDR3 length equals 18 residues.

This clonotype was counted ten times or more. The chain links TRBV24-1 to TRBJ2-5, with a weak D call TRBD1 (6 bases). V gave up 0 bases and J gave up 3 bases, with 10 bases separating them. Looked up from germline, CDR1 is KGHDR and CDR2 is SFDVKD. This CDR3 region has 15 residues. Here the CDR3 DNA reads TGTGCCACCAGTGATTTGCAGGGGAGCAAAGAGACCCAGTACTTC. Translating gives CATSDLQGSKETQYF.

This clonotype showed up just a few times. This chain connects TRBV7-2 to TRBJ2-1; 9 bases align to TRBD1. This CDR3 has 13 residues. Trimming removed 1 base from V and 8 bases from J; junction bases left unmatched: 0. CDR1 is SGHTA, CDR2 FQGNSA, per germline. CDR3 sequence reads: CASSLGTGDEQFF. The CDR3 DNA reads as TGTGCCAGCAGCTTAGGGACAGGGGATGAGCAGTTCTTC.

This clonotype was counted at least ten times. The chain is built from TRBV20-1 and TRBJ2-7; 11 positions match TRBD2. V trimming: 0 bases; J trimming: 2 bases; junction bases outside the gene matches: 3. There are 15 residues in the CDR3. Germline V gene lookup returns CDR1 DFQATT and CDR2 SNEGSKA (reference sequence). Written as DNA, the CDR3 is TGCAGTGCTAGAGATGCTAGCGGGGGGACCTACGAGCAGTACTTC. It codes for CSARDASGGTYEQYF.

This clonotype was picked up many times. The chain employs TRBV7-8 and TRBJ2-7; 9 nucleotides match TRBD1. The J segment lost 7 bases and the V segment lost 6 bases, leaving 10 bases of the junction unmatched. This CDR3 spans 14 amino acids. CDR1 and CDR2 (germline): SGHVS, FQNEAQ. The CDR3 coding sequence is TGTGCCAGCAGTTCTACAGGGGGCGCTGATGAGCAGTACTTC. This translates into CASSSTGGADEQYF.

This clonotype was picked up a small number of times. This rearrangement joins TRBV4-2 to TRBJ2-5, with 9 bases fitting TRBD2. CDR1 is LGHNA, CDR2 YNFKEQ, per germline. Losses at the gene ends were 3 bases for V and 4 bases for J; bases not matched to a gene: 6. The CDR3 sequence is 15 residues long. The CDR3 region is CASSQSSGRIETQYF. CDR3 DNA: TGTGCCAGCAGCCAGTCCAGCGGGAGGATAGAGACCCAGTACTTC.

This clonotype was counted many times. V is TRBV6-5 and J is TRBJ2-7, with TRBD2 matching 10 bases. The V gene end was trimmed by 4 bases and the J gene end by 3 bases; junction bases not matched to a gene: 3. The germline gives CDR1 MNHEY, CDR2 SVGAGI. The CDR3 has 14 amino acids. CDR3 sequence: CASSSSGSFYEQYF. The CDR3 DNA follows: TGTGCCAGCAGTTCTAGCGGGAGTTTCTACGAGCAGTACTTC.

This clonotype was detected ten times or more. The V gene is TRBV20-1, the J gene TRBJ1-1; D gene ambiguous. Germline V gene data show CDR1 as DFQATT and CDR2 as SNEGSKA (reference sequence). The CDR3 length is 11 residues. Deletions cut 5 bases from V and 5 bases from J, with 9 bases between. In DNA, the CDR3 is TGCAGTGCTGGGCCAACGACTGAAGCTTTCTTT. Residues: CSAGPTTEAFF.

This clonotype came up many times. V and J are TRBV7-8 and TRBJ2-1, with a tentative D call TRBD2 (6 bases). The CDR3 has 14 residues. Trimming removed 4 bases from V and 10 bases from J, with 17 bases in between. Germline-derived CDR1 and CDR2 are SGHVS and FQNEAQ. The CDR3 nucleotides read TGTGCCAGCAGCTGGACGTCCCTAGCGCGGGAGCAGTTCTTC. It specifies CASSWTSLAREQFF. Full variable domain (outside the CDR3, taken from reference TRBV7-8 and TRBJ2-1): GAGVSQSPRYKVAKRGQDVALRCDPISGHVSLFWYQQALGQGPEFLTYFQNEAQLDKSGLPSDRFFAERPEGSVSTLKIQRTQQEDSAVYLCASSWTSLAREQFFGPGTRLTVL.

This clonotype appeared many times. The chain recombines TRBV7-2 with TRBJ2-7; 7 nucleotides agree with TRBD2. From germline, CDR1 is SGHTA and CDR2 FQGNSA. The V and J ends lost 2 bases and 6 bases, in that order; junction bases with no gene match: 1. The CDR3 spans 12 residues. The CDR3 DNA is TGTGCCAGCAGCTTAAGGACTAGCGAGCAGTACTTC. Encoded protein: CASSLRTSEQYF.